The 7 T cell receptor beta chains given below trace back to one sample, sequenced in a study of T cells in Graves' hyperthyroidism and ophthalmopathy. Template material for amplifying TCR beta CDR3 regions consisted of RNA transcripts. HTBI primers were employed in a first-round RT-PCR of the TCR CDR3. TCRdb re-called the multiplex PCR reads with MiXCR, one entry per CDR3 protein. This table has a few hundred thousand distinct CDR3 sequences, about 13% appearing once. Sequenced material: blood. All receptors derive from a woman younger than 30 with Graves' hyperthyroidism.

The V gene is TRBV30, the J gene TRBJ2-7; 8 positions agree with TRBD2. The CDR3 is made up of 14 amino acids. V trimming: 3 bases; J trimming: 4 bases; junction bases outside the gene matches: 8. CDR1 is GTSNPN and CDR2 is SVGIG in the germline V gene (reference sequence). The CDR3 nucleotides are TGTGCCTGGAGCTTATTAGCGGGGAGTTACGAGCAGTACTTC. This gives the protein CAWSLLAGSYEQYF.

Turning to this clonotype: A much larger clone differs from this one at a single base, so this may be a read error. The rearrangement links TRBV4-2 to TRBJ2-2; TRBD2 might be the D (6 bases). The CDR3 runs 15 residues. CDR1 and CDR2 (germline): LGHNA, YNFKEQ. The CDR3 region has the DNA TGTGCCAGCAGCCAAGAGTTGGGCGACACCGGGGGGCTGTTTTTT. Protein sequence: CASSQELGDTGGLFF.

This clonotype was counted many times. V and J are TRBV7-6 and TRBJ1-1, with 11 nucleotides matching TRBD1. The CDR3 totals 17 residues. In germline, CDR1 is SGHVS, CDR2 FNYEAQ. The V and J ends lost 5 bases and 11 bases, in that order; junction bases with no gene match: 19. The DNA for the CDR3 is TGTGCCAGCAGCCTCTACCAGGGACAGGGGGAAGGGTATTCGGCTTTCTTT. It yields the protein CASSLYQGQGEGYSAFF.

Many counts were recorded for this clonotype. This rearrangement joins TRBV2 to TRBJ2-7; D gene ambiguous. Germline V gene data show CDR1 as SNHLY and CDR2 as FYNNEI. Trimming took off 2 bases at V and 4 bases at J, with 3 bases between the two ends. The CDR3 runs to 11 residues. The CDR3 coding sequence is TGTGCCAGCAGTGAACAGTACGAGCAGTACTTC. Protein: CASSEQYEQYF.

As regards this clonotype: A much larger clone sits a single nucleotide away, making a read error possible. CDR3 in amino acids: CAGSQSRNQPQHF. DNA for the CDR3: TGTGCCGGCAGCCAGTCAAGGAATCAGCCCCAGCATTTT. The gene calls are TRBV14 and TRBJ1-5, with unresolved D. The CDR3 is made up of 13 amino acids. CDR1 is SGHDN, CDR2 FVKESK, per germline.

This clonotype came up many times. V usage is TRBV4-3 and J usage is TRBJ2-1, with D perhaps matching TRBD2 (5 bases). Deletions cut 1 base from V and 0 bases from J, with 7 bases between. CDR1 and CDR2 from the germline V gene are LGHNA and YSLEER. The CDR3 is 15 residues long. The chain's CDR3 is CASSQVANSYNEQFF. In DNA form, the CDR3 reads TGCGCCAGCAGCCAAGTAGCGAACTCCTACAATGAGCAGTTCTTC.

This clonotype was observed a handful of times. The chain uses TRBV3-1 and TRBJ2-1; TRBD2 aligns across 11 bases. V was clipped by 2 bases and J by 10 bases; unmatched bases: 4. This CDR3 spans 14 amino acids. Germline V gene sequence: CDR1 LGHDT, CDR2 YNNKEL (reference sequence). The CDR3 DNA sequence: TGTGCCAGCAGCCAACGTAGCGGGAGGGCCGAGCAGTTCTTC. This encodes CASSQRSGRAEQFF.